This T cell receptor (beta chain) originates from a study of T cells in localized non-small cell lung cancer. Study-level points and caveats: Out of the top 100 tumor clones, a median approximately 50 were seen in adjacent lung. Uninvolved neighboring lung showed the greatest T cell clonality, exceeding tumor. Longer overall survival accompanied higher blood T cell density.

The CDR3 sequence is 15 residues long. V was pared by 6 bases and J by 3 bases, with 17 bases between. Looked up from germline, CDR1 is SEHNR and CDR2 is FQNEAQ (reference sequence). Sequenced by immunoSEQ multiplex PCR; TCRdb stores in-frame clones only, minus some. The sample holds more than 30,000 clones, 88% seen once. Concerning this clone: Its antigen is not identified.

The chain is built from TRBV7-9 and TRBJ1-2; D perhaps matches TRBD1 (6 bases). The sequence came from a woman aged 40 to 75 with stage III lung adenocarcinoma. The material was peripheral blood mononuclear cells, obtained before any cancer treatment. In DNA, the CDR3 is TGTGCCAGCAGATTCCCCGGGGGCGGAGACTATGGCTACACCTTC. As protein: CASRFPGGGDYGYTF.